The 16 T cell receptor beta chains reported below all come from one sample, sequenced in a study of T cell responses to AZD1222 COVID-19 vaccine. Data came from immunoSEQ multiplex PCR; TCRdb stores just in-frame clones and leaves some out. The sample consists of over 110,000 clones, 80% to 90% of them appearing once. The material was peripheral blood, obtained on day 0 of AZD1222 vaccination. The receptors were gathered from an adult in good health.

This sequence joins TRBV20-1 and TRBJ1-2, with D tentatively TRBD1 (6 bases). V was pared by 8 bases and J by 3 bases, with 10 bases between. The CDR3 covers 11 residues. CDR1 and CDR2 from the germline V gene are DFQATT and SNEGSKA (reference sequence). Written as DNA, the CDR3 is TGCAGTCTGAGGGGGGACTATGGCTACACCTTC. Protein product: CSLRGDYGYTF.

The J gene is TRBJ2-7, the V gene TRBV6-5; D perhaps matches TRBD1 (5 bases). The CDR3 is 12 residues long. The V end lost 7 bases, the J end lost 6 bases, and 13 bases lay between the germline ends. Germline V gives CDR1 MNHEY, CDR2 SVGAGI. CDR3 in amino acids: CASTQARGEQYF. CDR3 in DNA: TGTGCCAGCACCCAAGCTAGGGGCGAGCAGTACTTC.

The CDR3 sequence is CASSLGGWVGELFF. CDR3 bases: TGTGCCAGCAGCTTAGGAGGGTGGGTCGGGGAGCTGTTTTTT. The chain links TRBV11-2 to TRBJ2-2; D perhaps matches TRBD2 (5 bases). This CDR3 region has 14 residues. The V end lost 1 base, the J end lost 7 bases, and 10 bases lay between the germline ends. Germline V gene lookup returns CDR1 SGHAT and CDR2 FQNNGV.

The CDR3, as DNA: TGTGCCAGCAGCCCGGGACAGGGAGGAGATAACTATGGCTACACCTTC. Translation: CASSPGQGGDNYGYTF. The V gene is TRBV5-5, the J gene TRBJ1-2; 9 nucleotides agree with TRBD1. Germline CDR1 reads SGHKS; CDR2 reads YYEKEE (reference sequence). Trimming at V came to 4 bases and at J to 1 base, leaving 8 bases not matched to a gene. This CDR3 comprises 16 residues.

This clone was recorded only once. The CDR3 region is CASSPGLGDEQFF. The CDR3 DNA reads as TGTGCCAGCAGCCCGGGACTAGGCGATGAGCAGTTCTTC. The V call is TRBV4-2, the J call TRBJ2-1; 8 bases match TRBD2. The ends lost 4 bases at V and 8 bases at J; junction bases unmatched: 4. CDR1 LGHNA and CDR2 YNFKEQ come from the germline V gene. The CDR3 contains 13 residues.

J is TRBJ1-6 and V is TRBV4-3; no definite D call. V was pared by 0 bases and J by 0 bases, with 9 bases between. CDR3 length equals 17 residues. Germline lookup yields CDR1 LGHNA and CDR2 YSLEER. This CDR3 reads CASSQDRISSYNSPLHF. The CDR3 nucleotides are TGCGCCAGCAGCCAAGACAGGATTAGCTCCTATAATTCACCCCTCCACTTT.

This clone was recorded only once. The chain recombines TRBV25-1 with TRBJ2-1; possibly TRBD1 for D (5 bases). Germline V gene sequence: CDR1 MGHDK, CDR2 SYGVNS. This CDR3 region has 18 residues. Deletions cut 2 bases from V and 0 bases from J, with 17 bases between. The CDR3 bases are TGTGCCAGCAGTGAAGTAGGACAACAAAGAGGCTCCTACAATGAGCAGTTCTTC. It specifies CASSEVGQQRGSYNEQFF. Full variable domain (outside the CDR3, taken from reference TRBV25-1 and TRBJ2-1): EADIYQTPRYLVIGTGKKITLECSQTMGHDKMYWYQQDPGMELHLIHYSYGVNSTEKGDLSSESTVSRIRTEHFPLTLESARPSHTSQYLCASSEVGQQRGSYNEQFFGPGTRLTVL.

The chain has TRBV29-1 and TRBJ1-4, with TRBD1 as a possible D gene (6 bases). CDR1 is SQVTM, CDR2 ANQGSEA, per germline. The length of the CDR3 is 13 residues. V dropped 5 bases and J dropped 8 bases, with 15 bases sitting between them. The CDR3 nucleotides are TGCAGCGTTAAGAAAGGAGGGGGAGAAAAACTGTTTTTT. This translates into CSVKKGGGEKLFF.

V and J are TRBV2 and TRBJ2-7; 7 bases fit TRBD1. Losses at the gene ends were 6 bases for V and 2 bases for J; bases not matched to a gene: 10. Looked up from germline, CDR1 is SNHLY and CDR2 is FYNNEI. This CDR3 spans 15 amino acids. CDR3 sequence: CASRQDRAPPYEQYF. The CDR3 region has the DNA TGTGCCAGCAGGCAAGACAGGGCCCCTCCCTACGAGCAGTACTTC.

This sequence joins TRBV28 and TRBJ2-5; 8 bases agree with TRBD1. Germline trimming cut 3 bases from V and 2 bases from J; bases unmatched to any gene: 11. CDR3 length: 17 amino acids. Germline V gene data show CDR1 as MDHEN and CDR2 as SYDVKM. The DNA for the CDR3 is TGTGCCAGCAGTTTCACGACAGGGGCGGTGTTACAAGAGACCCAGTACTTC. Translated: CASSFTTGAVLQETQYF.

This clone was counted between two and nine times. The genes are TRBV7-3 and TRBJ2-7, with TRBD1 matching 10 bases. The CDR3 is 15 amino acids. Germline loops: CDR1 SGHTA, CDR2 FQGTGA. V lost 5 bases and J lost 4; bases outside the gene matches: 8. The CDR3, as DNA: TGTGCCAGCAGCGCCTGGACAGGGGGACAGTACGAGCAGTACTTC. It encodes CASSAWTGGQYEQYF. Based on the CDR3 plus reference TRBV7-3 and TRBJ2-7, the full variable domain is GAGVSQTPSNKVTEKGKYVELRCDPISGHTALYWYRQSLGQGPEFLIYFQGTGAADDSGLPNDRFFAVRPEGSVSTLKIQRTERGDSAVYLCASSAWTGGQYEQYFGPGTRLTVT.

This clone has just one count. The chain uses TRBV19 and TRBJ1-1; 10 nucleotides line up with TRBD1. The V gene's germline CDR1 is LNHDA and CDR2 SQIVND (reference sequence). V was pared by 5 bases and J by 4 bases, with 4 bases of the junction left unmatched. The CDR3 loop spans 14 amino acids. CDR3 amino acids: CASSVRDRGTEAFF. In nucleotides, the CDR3 is TGTGCCAGTAGTGTACGGGACAGGGGCACTGAAGCTTTCTTT.

The gene calls are TRBV30 and TRBJ1-1; weak D call: TRBD1 (6 bases). The V gene's germline CDR1 is GTSNPN and CDR2 SVGIG (reference sequence). Between the trimmed V and J ends, which lost 1 base and 4 bases, there was a span of 16 bases. The CDR3 extends over 15 amino acids. DNA for the CDR3: TGTGCCTGGAGTGCCGCTGACAGGATAGGCACTGAAGCTTTCTTT. Protein: CAWSAADRIGTEAFF.

In DNA, the CDR3 is TGTGCCAGCTCCTCGGGGGCGGGTGAGCAGTTCTTC. This encodes CASSSGAGEQFF. This chain links TRBV28 with TRBJ2-1; D might be TRBD1 or TRBD2, each matching 6 bases. Germline CDR1 is MDHEN and CDR2 is SYDVKM. Trimming pared 8 bases from V and 9 bases from J, leaving 14 bases between. The CDR3 is made up of 12 amino acids. The whole variable domain, remainder taken from reference TRBV28 and TRBJ2-1, is DVKVTQSSRYLVKRTGEKVFLECVQDMDHENMFWYRQDPGLGLRLIYFSYDVKMKEKGDIPEGYSVSREKKERFSLILESASTNQTSMYLCASSSGAGEQFFGPGTRLTVL.

The CDR3 sequence: CASSFESSQGLAGIYEQYF. The CDR3 DNA reads as TGTGCCAGCAGCTTCGAGAGTTCCCAAGGACTAGCGGGAATCTACGAGCAGTACTTC. The chain recombines TRBV7-2 with TRBJ2-7; 12 bases fit TRBD2. The CDR3 length is 19 residues. The germline V gene has CDR1 SGHTA and CDR2 FQGNSA. V gave up 3 bases and J gave up 3 bases; unmatched junction bases: 15. Variable domain in full (rest from reference TRBV7-2 and TRBJ2-7): GAGVSQSPSNKVTEKGKDVELRCDPISGHTALYWYRQSLGQGLEFLIYFQGNSAPDKSGLPSDRFSAERTGGSVSTLTIQRTQQEDSAVYLCASSFESSQGLAGIYEQYFGPGTRLTVT.

The chain employs TRBV5-1 and TRBJ2-3; D is undetermined. The CDR3 is 16 residues long. Trimming took 4 bases from V and 2 from J, leaving 17 bases between them. CDR1 is SGHRS and CDR2 is YFSETQ in the germline V gene. The CDR3 bases are TGCGCCAGCAGCCAGCAGGTAGGGCCCGTCACAGATACGCAGTATTTT. Encoded protein: CASSQQVGPVTDTQYF.